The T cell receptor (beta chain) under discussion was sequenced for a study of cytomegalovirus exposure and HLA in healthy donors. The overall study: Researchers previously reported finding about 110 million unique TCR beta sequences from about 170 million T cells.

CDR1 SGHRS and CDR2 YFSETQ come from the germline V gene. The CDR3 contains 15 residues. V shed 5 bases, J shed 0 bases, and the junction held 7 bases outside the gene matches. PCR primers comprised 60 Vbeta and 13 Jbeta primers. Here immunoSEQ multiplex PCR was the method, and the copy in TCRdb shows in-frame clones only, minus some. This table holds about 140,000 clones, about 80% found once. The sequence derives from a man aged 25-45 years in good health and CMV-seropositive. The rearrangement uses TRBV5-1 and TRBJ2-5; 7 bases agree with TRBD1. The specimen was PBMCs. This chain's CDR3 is CASSSVTGHQETQYF. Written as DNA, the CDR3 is TGCGCCAGCAGTTCCGTGACAGGGCACCAAGAGACCCAGTACTTC.